This entry lists 7 T cell receptor beta chains sequenced from one sample in a study of T cell repertoires in cytomegalovirus infection. MiXCR, run by TCRdb on the reads, gives a single entry per CDR3 protein. The sample holds fewer than 300,000 distinct CDR3 sequences; about 23% are singletons and the top ten take more than 11%. Material for sequencing was PBMCs. The receptor set was obtained from a human donor in good health (CMV status not recorded). Some clones in this sample may be carry-over from other donors' samples.

This clonotype has just a few counts. The chain carries TRBV4-2 and TRBJ2-5; the D is unclear. The CDR3 extends over 14 amino acids. V was pared by 3 bases and J by 1 base, with 9 bases between. CDR1 and CDR2 (germline): LGHNA, YNFKEQ. CDR3 protein: CASSQVGPQETQYF. The CDR3 DNA is TGTGCCAGCAGCCAGGTCGGACCCCAAGAGACCCAGTACTTC.

This clonotype was counted at least ten times. The rearrangement links TRBV7-2 to TRBJ2-7, with a possible D match to TRBD2 (6 bases). This CDR3 has 12 amino acids. The germline gives CDR1 SGHTA, CDR2 FQGNSA. V lost 3 bases, J lost 9 bases, and 12 bases lay in between. CDR3 sequence (DNA): TGTGCCAGCAGCTTGTACCAGGGACTGCAGTACTTC. Residues: CASSLYQGLQYF.

The V and J genes are TRBV19 and TRBJ1-2; D unclear. This CDR3 spans 11 amino acids. V was cut by 6 bases and J by 5 bases, with 7 bases left in between. CDR1 is LNHDA and CDR2 is SQIVND in the germline V gene (reference sequence). The DNA for the CDR3 is TGTGCCAGTAGGACTCTATATGGCTACACCTTC. This encodes CASRTLYGYTF.

This clonotype was recorded a few times. This may come from a read error, since a much larger clone is one base off. The chain uses TRBV11-2 and TRBJ2-2; D ambiguous. The V end lost 5 bases, the J end lost 6 bases, and 4 bases lay between the germline ends. CDR1 SGHAT and CDR2 FQNNGV come from the germline V gene. The CDR3 covers 11 residues. CDR3 residues: CASSIAGELFF. The CDR3 nucleotides read TGTGCCAGCAGCATAGCCGGGGAGCTGTTTTTT.

In its sample, this clonotype was seen a few times. This chain links TRBV27 with TRBJ1-1; D is undetermined. CDR1 and CDR2 from the germline V gene are MNHEY and SMNVEV (reference sequence). The CDR3 loop spans 13 amino acids. The germline V and J ends were trimmed by 6 bases and 4 bases, with 12 bases remaining between them. The CDR3 DNA follows: TGTGCCAGCAGCCGGCTGGTGTTCACTGAAGCTTTCTTT. This gives the protein CASSRLVFTEAFF.

This clonotype was recorded a few times. The V call is TRBV7-2, the J call TRBJ2-7; D may correspond to TRBD1 or TRBD2 (5 bases each). With 1 base removed from V and 2 bases from J, the gap between germline ends came to 12 bases. Germline CDR1 and CDR2: SGHTA and FQGNSA. This CDR3 has 15 residues. CDR3 sequence reads: CASSLVGDPAYEQYF. The CDR3 coding sequence is TGTGCCAGCAGCTTAGTGGGGGATCCTGCCTACGAGCAGTACTTC. Filled out from reference TRBV7-2 and TRBJ2-7, the complete variable domain reads GAGVSQSPSNKVTEKGKDVELRCDPISGHTALYWYRQSLGQGLEFLIYFQGNSAPDKSGLPSDRFSAERTGGSVSTLTIQRTQQEDSAVYLCASSLVGDPAYEQYFGPGTRLTVT.

This clonotype was seen ten or more times. This chain links TRBV7-2 with TRBJ2-5; either TRBD1 or TRBD2 may supply D (5 bases each). V was pared by 5 bases and J by 3 bases, with 22 bases between. The germline CDR1 and CDR2 sequences are SGHTA and FQGNSA. The CDR3 runs 17 residues. CDR3 nucleotides: TGTGCCAGCAGCCCAGTGGGACGGTCCTCAGCTAAAGAGACCCAGTACTTC. Translated: CASSPVGRSSAKETQYF.